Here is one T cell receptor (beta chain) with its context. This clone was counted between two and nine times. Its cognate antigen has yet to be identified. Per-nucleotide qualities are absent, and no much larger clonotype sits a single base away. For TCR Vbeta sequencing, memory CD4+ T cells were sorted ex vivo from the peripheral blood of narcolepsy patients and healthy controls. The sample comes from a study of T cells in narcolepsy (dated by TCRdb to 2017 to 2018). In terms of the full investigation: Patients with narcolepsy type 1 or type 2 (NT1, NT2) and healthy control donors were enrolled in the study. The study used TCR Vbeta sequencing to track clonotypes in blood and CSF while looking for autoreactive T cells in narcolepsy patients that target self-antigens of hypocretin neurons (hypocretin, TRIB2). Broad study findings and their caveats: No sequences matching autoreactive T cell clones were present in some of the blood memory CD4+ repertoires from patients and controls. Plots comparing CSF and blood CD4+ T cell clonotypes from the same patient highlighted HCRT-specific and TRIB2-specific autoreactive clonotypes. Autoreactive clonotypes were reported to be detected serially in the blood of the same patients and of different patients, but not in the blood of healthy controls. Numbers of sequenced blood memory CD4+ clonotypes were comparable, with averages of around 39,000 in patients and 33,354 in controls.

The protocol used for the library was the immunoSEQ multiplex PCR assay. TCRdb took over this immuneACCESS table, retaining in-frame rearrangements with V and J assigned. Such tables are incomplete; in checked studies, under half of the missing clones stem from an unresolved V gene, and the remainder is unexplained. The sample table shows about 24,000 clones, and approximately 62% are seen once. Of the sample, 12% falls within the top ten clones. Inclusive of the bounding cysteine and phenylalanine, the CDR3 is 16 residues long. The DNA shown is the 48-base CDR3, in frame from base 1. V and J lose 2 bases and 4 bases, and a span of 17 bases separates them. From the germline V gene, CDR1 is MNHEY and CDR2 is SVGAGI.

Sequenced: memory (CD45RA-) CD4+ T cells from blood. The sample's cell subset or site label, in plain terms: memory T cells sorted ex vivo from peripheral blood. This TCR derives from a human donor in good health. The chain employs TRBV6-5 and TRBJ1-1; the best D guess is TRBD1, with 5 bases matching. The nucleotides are TGTGCCAGCAGTTACACGCGAACTCAGGGTGCCACTGAAGCTTTCTTT. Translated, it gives CASSYTRTQGATEAFF.